The rows below give T cell receptor beta chains drawn from one sample of a study of blood T cell repertoires in COVID-19. Repertoires were generated with immunoSEQ multiplex PCR, while TCRdb's copy carries only in-frame clones and drops some. The sample consists of some 350,000 clones, 90% to 95% of them appearing once. The sequencing input was peripheral blood. The receptors were sampled from a woman between 18 and 30 years old who had recovered from COVID-19. Both conserved end residues are part of each CDR3. Fields, in order: CDR3 length, D gene, J gene, clone size, V gene, CDR3 protein, CDR3 DNA. The D gene is left open where the match is weak. Clone size is shown for a subset of rows, as once, few, many or a class of expanded clone.

len: 17
d_gene: TRBD1
j_gene: TRBJ2-1
abundance: once
v_gene: TRBV3-1/TRBV3-2
CDR3aa: CASSQDTGGASYNEQFF
CDR3nt: TGTGCCAGCAGCCAGGATACAGGGGGCGCTTCGTACAATGAGCAGTTCTTC

len: 22
d_gene: -
j_gene: TRBJ1-3
abundance: -
v_gene: TRBV24-1
CDR3aa: CATSLRLIKWGGKSYSGNTIYF
CDR3nt: TGTGCCACCAGTTTGAGGCTGATAAAATGGGGAGGGAAATCGTACTCTGGAAACACCATATATTTT

len: 12
d_gene: TRBD1
j_gene: TRBJ2-3
abundance: -
v_gene: TRBV29-1
CDR3aa: CSVRTGIATQYF
CDR3nt: TGCAGCGTTAGGACAGGGATCGCTACGCAGTATTTT

len: 18
d_gene: TRBD2
j_gene: TRBJ2-1
abundance: -
v_gene: TRBV5-8
CDR3aa: CASSPPSVSSGRVNEQFF
CDR3nt: TGTGCCAGCAGCCCCCCCTCGGTGTCTAGCGGGAGGGTCAATGAGCAGTTCTTC

len: 13
d_gene: -
j_gene: TRBJ1-2
abundance: -
v_gene: TRBV6-6
CDR3aa: CASSYSGGSGYTF
CDR3nt: TGTGCCAGCAGTTACTCAGGGGGAAGCGGCTACACCTTC

len: 14
d_gene: TRBD1
j_gene: TRBJ1-1
abundance: -
v_gene: TRBV7-2
CDR3aa: CASSRQGAFTEAFF
CDR3nt: TGTGCCAGCAGTCGACAGGGGGCCTTCACTGAAGCTTTCTTT

len: 13
d_gene: -
j_gene: TRBJ2-3
abundance: -
v_gene: TRBV5-1
CDR3aa: CASSLAGTDTQYF
CDR3nt: TGCGCCAGCAGCTTGGCAGGCACAGATACGCAGTATTTT

len: 12
d_gene: -
j_gene: TRBJ2-2
abundance: -
v_gene: TRBV5-4
CDR3aa: CATQKNTGELFF
CDR3nt: TGTGCCACCCAGAAGAACACCGGGGAGCTGTTTTTT

len: 15
d_gene: TRBD1
j_gene: TRBJ2-2
abundance: -
v_gene: TRBV6-1
CDR3aa: CASSEDRGTAGELFF
CDR3nt: TGTGCCAGCAGTGAAGACAGGGGGACGGCCGGGGAGCTGTTTTTT

len: 15
d_gene: TRBD1
j_gene: TRBJ1-2
abundance: -
v_gene: TRBV29-1
CDR3aa: CSVQGQGVGDYGYTF
CDR3nt: TGCAGCGTACAGGGACAGGGCGTTGGTGACTATGGTTACACCTTC

len: 16
d_gene: TRBD2
j_gene: TRBJ2-2
abundance: -
v_gene: TRBV4-1
CDR3aa: CASSKGTRGDTGELFF
CDR3nt: TGCGCCAGCAGCAAAGGGACTAGAGGCGACACCGGGGAGCTGTTTTTT

len: 15
d_gene: -
j_gene: TRBJ2-1
abundance: -
v_gene: TRBV6-5
CDR3aa: CASSYSRVRGMEQFF
CDR3nt: TGTGCCAGCAGTTACTCGAGGGTACGAGGTATGGAGCAGTTCTTC

len: 14
d_gene: -
j_gene: TRBJ1-1
abundance: -
v_gene: TRBV27
CDR3aa: CASSLSQSNTEAFF
CDR3nt: TGTGCCAGCAGTTTGTCACAGTCCAACACTGAAGCTTTCTTT

len: 19
d_gene: TRBD1
j_gene: TRBJ2-6
abundance: -
v_gene: TRBV12-5
CDR3aa: CASGLSATGGFSGANVLTF
CDR3nt: TGTGCTAGTGGTTTGTCGGCGACAGGGGGCTTCTCTGGGGCCAACGTCCTGACTTTC

len: 13
d_gene: TRBD1
j_gene: TRBJ1-5
abundance: -
v_gene: TRBV12-5
CDR3aa: CASGTGVKQPQHF
CDR3nt: TGTGCTAGTGGGACAGGGGTAAAGCAGCCCCAGCATTTT

len: 13
d_gene: -
j_gene: TRBJ2-3
abundance: -
v_gene: TRBV19
CDR3aa: CASSMQQGDTQYF
CDR3nt: TGTGCCAGTAGTATGCAACAGGGAGATACGCAGTATTTT

len: 12
d_gene: -
j_gene: TRBJ2-1
abundance: -
v_gene: TRBV6-2/TRBV6-3
CDR3aa: CASSRVPMEQFF
CDR3nt: TGTGCCAGCAGTCGGGTCCCGATGGAGCAGTTCTTC

len: 14
d_gene: TRBD1
j_gene: TRBJ1-2
abundance: -
v_gene: TRBV7-2
CDR3aa: CASSLGAGGGGYTF
CDR3nt: TGTGCCAGCAGCTTAGGGGCAGGGGGTGGTGGCTACACCTTC

len: 16
d_gene: -
j_gene: TRBJ2-1
abundance: -
v_gene: TRBV4-3
CDR3aa: CASSQEGIGTYNEQFF
CDR3nt: TGCGCCAGCAGCCAAGAGGGCATAGGGACTTACAATGAGCAGTTCTTC

len: 18
d_gene: TRBD2
j_gene: TRBJ2-3
abundance: -
v_gene: TRBV29-1
CDR3aa: CSALGGRLAGDVRDTQYF
CDR3nt: TGCAGCGCATTGGGGGGGAGACTAGCGGGAGATGTTAGGGATACGCAGTATTTT

len: 14
d_gene: -
j_gene: TRBJ2-5
abundance: once
v_gene: TRBV20-1
CDR3aa: CSASGLTPVETQYF
CDR3nt: TGCAGTGCTAGTGGGCTCACACCCGTCGAGACCCAGTACTTC

len: 15
d_gene: TRBD1
j_gene: TRBJ1-3
abundance: -
v_gene: TRBV6-5
CDR3aa: CASARQGSSGNTIYF
CDR3nt: TGTGCCAGCGCGCGACAGGGGAGCTCTGGAAACACCATATATTTT

len: 14
d_gene: -
j_gene: TRBJ1-2
abundance: -
v_gene: TRBV18
CDR3aa: CASTYASSNYGYTF
CDR3nt: TGTGCCAGCACCTACGCTAGTTCTAACTATGGCTACACCTTC

len: 13
d_gene: -
j_gene: TRBJ1-1
abundance: -
v_gene: TRBV4-3
CDR3aa: CASSQVRMEDASF
CDR3nt: TGCGCCAGCAGCCAAGTCAGGATGGAAGACGCGTCTTTT

len: 15
d_gene: TRBD2
j_gene: TRBJ2-2
abundance: -
v_gene: TRBV3-1/TRBV3-2
CDR3aa: CASTPSSGNPGELFF
CDR3nt: TGTGCCAGCACCCCAAGTAGCGGGAATCCCGGGGAGCTGTTTTTT

len: 13
d_gene: -
j_gene: TRBJ1-1
abundance: -
v_gene: TRBV29-1
CDR3aa: CSVEGAINTEAFF
CDR3nt: TGCAGCGTTGAGGGGGCCATAAACACTGAAGCTTTCTTT

len: 16
d_gene: TRBD1
j_gene: TRBJ2-5
abundance: -
v_gene: TRBV12-5
CDR3aa: CASGFPRTGELGTQYF
CDR3nt: TGTGCTAGTGGTTTCCCCCGGACAGGGGAGCTTGGGACCCAGTACTTC

len: 16
d_gene: -
j_gene: TRBJ2-5
abundance: -
v_gene: TRBV5-1
CDR3aa: CASRVWLEIRQETQYF
CDR3nt: TGCGCCAGCAGAGTTTGGCTAGAGATTCGGCAAGAGACCCAGTACTTC

len: 13
d_gene: -
j_gene: TRBJ1-2
abundance: -
v_gene: TRBV27
CDR3aa: CASSTDGGYGYTF
CDR3nt: TGTGCCAGCTCGACCGACGGGGGCTATGGCTACACCTTC

len: 16
d_gene: -
j_gene: TRBJ1-5
abundance: -
v_gene: TRBV6-1
CDR3aa: CASSDLGRGWNQPQHF
CDR3nt: TGTGCCAGCAGTGATTTGGGCAGGGGCTGGAATCAGCCCCAGCATTTT

len: 14
d_gene: TRBD2
j_gene: TRBJ2-1
abundance: -
v_gene: TRBV9
CDR3aa: CASSERGSYNEQFF
CDR3nt: TGTGCCAGCAGCGAGCGGGGCTCCTACAATGAGCAGTTCTTC

len: 15
d_gene: -
j_gene: TRBJ2-1
abundance: -
v_gene: TRBV11-3
CDR3aa: CASSLRGAPYNEQFF
CDR3nt: TGTGCCAGCAGCTTGCGAGGAGCCCCCTACAATGAGCAGTTCTTC

len: 18
d_gene: TRBD2
j_gene: TRBJ2-3
abundance: -
v_gene: TRBV10-3
CDR3aa: CAISESLTSGSYPDTQYF
CDR3nt: TGTGCCATCAGTGAGTCCCTGACTAGCGGGAGTTATCCAGATACGCAGTATTTT

len: 15
d_gene: -
j_gene: TRBJ2-6
abundance: -
v_gene: TRBV27
CDR3aa: CASSFYSSGANVLTF
CDR3nt: TGTGCCAGCAGTTTCTACTCCTCTGGGGCCAACGTCCTGACTTTC

len: 17
d_gene: TRBD1
j_gene: TRBJ2-2
abundance: -
v_gene: TRBV4-1
CDR3aa: CASSPLTGGANTGELFF
CDR3nt: TGCGCCAGCAGCCCTCTCACAGGGGGCGCGAACACCGGGGAGCTGTTTTTT

len: 14
d_gene: TRBD1
j_gene: TRBJ1-2
abundance: -
v_gene: TRBV24-1
CDR3aa: CATSDDDRVGGYTF
CDR3nt: TGTGCCACCAGTGATGACGACAGGGTGGGAGGCTACACCTTC

len: 11
d_gene: -
j_gene: TRBJ2-1
abundance: -
v_gene: TRBV12-3/TRBV12-4
CDR3aa: CASSFDSEQFF
CDR3nt: TGTGCCAGCAGTTTCGACTCAGAGCAGTTCTTC

len: 16
d_gene: TRBD1
j_gene: TRBJ1-2
abundance: -
v_gene: TRBV25-1
CDR3aa: CARGTGGSNPNYGYTF
CDR3nt: TGTGCCAGGGGGACAGGTGGTTCCAATCCCAACTATGGCTACACCTTC

len: 15
d_gene: -
j_gene: TRBJ1-6
abundance: -
v_gene: TRBV19
CDR3aa: CASSGEGVYNSPLHF
CDR3nt: TGTGCCAGTAGTGGGGAAGGGGTCTATAATTCACCCCTCCACTTT